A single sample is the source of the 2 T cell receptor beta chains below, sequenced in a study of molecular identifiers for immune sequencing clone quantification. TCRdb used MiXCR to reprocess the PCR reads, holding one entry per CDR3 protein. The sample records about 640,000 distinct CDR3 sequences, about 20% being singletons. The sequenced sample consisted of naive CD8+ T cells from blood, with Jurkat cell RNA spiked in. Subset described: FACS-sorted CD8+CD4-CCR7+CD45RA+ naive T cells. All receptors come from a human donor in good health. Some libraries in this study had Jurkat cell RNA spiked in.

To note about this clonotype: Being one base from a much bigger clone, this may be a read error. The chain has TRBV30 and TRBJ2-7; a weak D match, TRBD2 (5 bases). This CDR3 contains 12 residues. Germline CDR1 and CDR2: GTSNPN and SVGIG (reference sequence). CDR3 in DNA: TGTGCCTGGGGAACGGGATCCTACGGGCAGTACTTC. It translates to CAWGTGSYGQYF.

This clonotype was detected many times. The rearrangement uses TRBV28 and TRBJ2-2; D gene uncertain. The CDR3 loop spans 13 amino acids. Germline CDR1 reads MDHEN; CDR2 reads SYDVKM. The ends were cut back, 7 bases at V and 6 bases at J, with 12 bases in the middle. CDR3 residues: CASTRPEAGELFF. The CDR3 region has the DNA TGTGCCAGCACCCGCCCGGAAGCCGGGGAGCTGTTTTTT. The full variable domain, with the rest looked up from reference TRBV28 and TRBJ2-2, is DVKVTQSSRYLVKRTGEKVFLECVQDMDHENMFWYRQDPGLGLRLIYFSYDVKMKEKGDIPEGYSVSREKKERFSLILESASTNQTSMYLCASTRPEAGELFFGEGSRLTVL.